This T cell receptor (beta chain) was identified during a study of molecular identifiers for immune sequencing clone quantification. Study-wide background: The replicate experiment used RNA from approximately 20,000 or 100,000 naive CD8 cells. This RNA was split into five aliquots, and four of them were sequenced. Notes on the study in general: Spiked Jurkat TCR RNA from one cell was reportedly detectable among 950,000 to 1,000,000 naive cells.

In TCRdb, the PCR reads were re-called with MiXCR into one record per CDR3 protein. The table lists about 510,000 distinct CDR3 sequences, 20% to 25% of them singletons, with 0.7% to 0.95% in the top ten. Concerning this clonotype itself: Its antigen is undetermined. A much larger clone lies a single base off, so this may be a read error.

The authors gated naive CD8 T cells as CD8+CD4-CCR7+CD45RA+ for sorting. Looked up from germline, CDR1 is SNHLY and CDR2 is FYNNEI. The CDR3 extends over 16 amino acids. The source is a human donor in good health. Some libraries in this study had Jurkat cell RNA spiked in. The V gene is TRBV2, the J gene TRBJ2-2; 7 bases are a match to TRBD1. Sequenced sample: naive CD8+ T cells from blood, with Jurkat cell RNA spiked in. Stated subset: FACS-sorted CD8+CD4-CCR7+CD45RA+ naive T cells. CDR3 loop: CACSMFDRADTGELFF. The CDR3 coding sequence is TGTGCCTGCAGCATGTTCGACAGGGCGGACACCGGGGAGCTGTTTTTT.